This T cell receptor (beta chain) was observed in a study of cytomegalovirus exposure and HLA in healthy donors. Whole-study context: Falling in the Caucasian-associated ancestry cluster were 81% of 398 genotyped donors.

The PCR employed 60 Vbeta primers together with 13 Jbeta primers. TCRdb's table, derived via immunoSEQ multiplex PCR, lists solely in-frame clones and lacks some. The sample shows some 110,000 clones, about 76% of them seen only once. Per the germline V gene, CDR1 is SGHTA and CDR2 is FQGNSA. V dropped 5 bases and J dropped 7; count of bases not matched to a gene: 3. This CDR3 is built from 15 residues. This chain joins TRBV7-2 and TRBJ2-1, with 15 bases matching TRBD2. Sequencing used PBMCs. This clonotype was obtained from a man in his thirties or forties in good health and CMV-seropositive. CDR3 DNA sequence: TGTGCCAGCAGCCCAGGACTAGCGGGGGGGAATGAGCAGTTCTTC. Translated, it gives CASSPGLAGGNEQFF.